This is a list of T cell receptor beta chains from one sample in a study of blood T cell repertoires in COVID-19. Using immunoSEQ multiplex PCR, the repertoire was profiled, and TCRdb retains in-frame clones only, with some absent. The sample gives around 29,000 clones, about 88% of which show up once; over 10% is in the top ten. The specimen was peripheral blood. The receptors were sampled from a man between 65 and 85 years old with active COVID-19. Both conserved end residues are part of each CDR3. A D gene is named only where the DNA matches it firmly. Rows may omit the clone size; those that give it use once, few, many or a size class.

V,D,size,J,DNA,CDR3
TRBV27,TRBD1,.,TRBJ1-5,TGTGCCAGCAGTGGGGGACAGAACAATCAGCCCCAGCATTTT,CASSGGQNNQPQHF
TRBV2,.,.,TRBJ2-4,TGTGCCAGCAGGGAGACAGCTCTAGCCAAAAACATTCAGTACTTC,CASRETALAKNIQYF
TRBV7-2,.,.,TRBJ2-7,TGTGCCAGCAGCTTAGCCTCGAGCTCCTACGAGCAGTACTTC,CASSLASSSYEQYF
TRBV11-2,TRBD2,.,TRBJ2-7,TGTGCCAGCAGCTTAGAGGGGACTACCCTACCCTACGAGCAGTACTTC,CASSLEGTTLPYEQYF
TRBV5-1,TRBD2,.,TRBJ2-1,TGCGCCAGCAGCCCTATTATTCAGACTAGCGGCAATGAGCAGTTCTTC,CASSPIIQTSGNEQFF
TRBV5-5,.,once,TRBJ1-6,TGTGCCAGCAGCCCCCCCCAGGGTTATATTTCACCCCTCCACTTT,CASSPPQGYISPLHF
TRBV30,.,.,TRBJ2-7,TGTGCCTGGAGTGTAGGGGCGATTTACGAGCAGTACTTC,CAWSVGAIYEQYF
TRBV28,.,.,TRBJ2-7,TGTGCCAGCAGTTTAGGGCTTGACTACGAGCAGTACTTC,CASSLGLDYEQYF
TRBV2,.,once,TRBJ1-5,.,CASSSSTANNQPQHF
TRBV6-6,TRBD1,.,TRBJ1-1,TGTGCCACCGGACAGGGGGTAGCTGAAGCTTTCTTT,CATGQGVAEAFF
TRBV5-1,.,.,TRBJ2-3,TGCGCCAGCAGCTTGGGGGCTGGGAGCACAGATACGCAGTATTTT,CASSLGAGSTDTQYF
TRBV2,.,.,TRBJ2-1,TGTGCCAGCAGTCAACAGGTCGTCGATGAGCAGTTCTTC,CASSQQVVDEQFF
TRBV7-9,TRBD1,once,TRBJ2-4,TGTGCCAGCAGCCCCAGGGGGCTGGGCATTCAGTACTTC,CASSPRGLGIQYF
TRBV6-1,TRBD2,few,TRBJ2-1,TGTGCCAGCAGTGAAGCGCTTCAGGGACTAGCGGGAAAAAATGAGCAGTTCTTC,CASSEALQGLAGKNEQFF
TRBV6-5,TRBD1,.,TRBJ2-7,TGTGCCAGCAGTCCGAGGGACAGCTACGAGCAGTACTTC,CASSPRDSYEQYF
TRBV9,.,few,TRBJ1-2,TGTGCCAGCAGCGTAGACGCGGGAGGAGGCTATGGCTACACCTTC,CASSVDAGGGYGYTF
TRBV24-1,TRBD2,.,TRBJ2-3,TGTGCCACCAGTCACTCCGGGAGGACAGATACGCAGTATTTT,CATSHSGRTDTQYF
TRBV4-1,TRBD1,once,TRBJ2-5,TGCGCCAGCAGCCAGACGAGGGCGGACAGGGGTGAGACCCAGTACTTC,CASSQTRADRGETQYF
TRBV9,.,.,TRBJ1-2,TGTGCCAGCAGCCAAGATAGAGGCTACTATGGCTACACCTTC,CASSQDRGYYGYTF
TRBV6-5,.,.,TRBJ2-1,TGTGCCAGCAGTCGCTTTAGGGGGTCCTACAATGAGCAGTTCTTC,CASSRFRGSYNEQFF
TRBV5-6,.,.,TRBJ2-2,TGTGCCAGCAGCTCCTTAGCGGTAGACACCGGGGAGCTGTTTTTT,CASSSLAVDTGELFF
TRBV7-9,TRBD1,.,TRBJ1-1,TGTGCCAGCAGCTTAGCGGGACAGGGATTGTGGAACACTGAAGCTTTCTTT,CASSLAGQGLWNTEAFF
TRBV5-8,TRBD1,.,TRBJ2-7,TGTGCCAGCAGCTTAGGACAGGGCTTCTACGAGCAGTACTTC,CASSLGQGFYEQYF
TRBV24-1,.,.,TRBJ2-3,TGTGCCACCAGTGATACTCAGGGGAAGGCTACGCAGTATTTT,CATSDTQGKATQYF
TRBV24-1,TRBD2,.,TRBJ2-1,TGTGCCACCAGTGATGATCGGACTAGCGGGACGAATGAGCAGTTCTTC,CATSDDRTSGTNEQFF
TRBV29-1,.,once,TRBJ1-1,TGCAGCGTTGACACAGGGTGGCTAGCTGAAGCTTTCTTT,CSVDTGWLAEAFF
TRBV19,.,.,TRBJ2-5,TGTGCCAGTAATAACAGGGCTAGAGAGACCCAGTACTTC,CASNNRARETQYF
TRBV4-2,TRBD1,.,TRBJ2-6,TGTGCCAGCAGCCAAACAGGGGGCGCTGGGAAGAGCTCTGGGGCCAACGTCCTGACTTTC,CASSQTGGAGKSSGANVLTF
TRBV29-1,TRBD2,.,TRBJ2-1,TGCAGCGTTGAAGATCAGAGCGGGAGGCGAAACAATGAGCAGTTCTTC,CSVEDQSGRRNNEQFF
TRBV29-1,.,.,TRBJ1-4,TGCAGCGGGCGGGGGGCTGGTGAAAAACTGTTTTTT,CSGRGAGEKLFF
TRBV11-2,TRBD2,.,TRBJ2-7,TGTGCCAGCAGCTTTAATGGGCTAGCGGGCCCCTCCTACGAGCAGTACTTC,CASSFNGLAGPSYEQYF
TRBV6-5,.,.,TRBJ1-3,TGTGCCAGCTTGGTAGGGGGATCTGGAAACACCATATATTTT,CASLVGGSGNTIYF
TRBV7-2,TRBD1,.,TRBJ1-6,TGTGCCAGCAGTTTCGACAGGGGGGCCTCACCCCTCCACTTT,CASSFDRGASPLHF
TRBV3-1/TRBV3-2,TRBD2,.,TRBJ2-4,TGTGCCAGCAGCCTTCGACTAGCGGGAATGAACATTCAGTACTTC,CASSLRLAGMNIQYF
TRBV12-3/TRBV12-4,.,.,TRBJ2-7,TGTGCCAGCAGGGGGGGTGAGTCCTACGAGCAGTACTTC,CASRGGESYEQYF
TRBV11-2,TRBD1,.,TRBJ1-1,TGTGCCAGCAGCTTAGGGAGGGCTCAGGGGGATACTGAAGCTTTCTTT,CASSLGRAQGDTEAFF
TRBV6-5,TRBD1,.,TRBJ2-5,TGTGCCAGCAGTTGGGGACAGGGGCGTAGAGAGACCCAGTACTTC,CASSWGQGRRETQYF
TRBV4-1,TRBD1,.,TRBJ2-5,TGCGCCAGCAGCCAACGGGGACAGGGGGGGGAGACCCAGTACTTC,CASSQRGQGGETQYF
TRBV6-2/TRBV6-3,TRBD1,.,TRBJ2-7,TGTGCCAGCAGCCCAACAAGGGACAGAGGGTACGAGCAGTACTTC,CASSPTRDRGYEQYF
TRBV5-1,TRBD2,.,TRBJ2-3,TGCGCCAGCAGCTTGGATTTAGCGGGAAGGGGAGATACGCAGTATTTT,CASSLDLAGRGDTQYF